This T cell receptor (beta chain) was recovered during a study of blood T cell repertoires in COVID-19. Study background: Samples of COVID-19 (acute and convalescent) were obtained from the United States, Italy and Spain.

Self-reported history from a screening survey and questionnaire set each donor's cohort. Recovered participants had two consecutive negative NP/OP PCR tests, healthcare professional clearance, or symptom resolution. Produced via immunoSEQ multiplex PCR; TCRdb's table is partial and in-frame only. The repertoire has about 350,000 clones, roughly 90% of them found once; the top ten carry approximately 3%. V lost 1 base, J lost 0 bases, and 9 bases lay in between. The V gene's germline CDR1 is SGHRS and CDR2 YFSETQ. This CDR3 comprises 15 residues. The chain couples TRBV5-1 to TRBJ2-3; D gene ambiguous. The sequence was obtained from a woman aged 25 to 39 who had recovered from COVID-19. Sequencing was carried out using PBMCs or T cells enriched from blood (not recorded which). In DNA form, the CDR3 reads TGCGCCAGCAGCTTGTATGGAGCTAGCACAGATACGCAGTATTTT. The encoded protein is CASSLYGASTDTQYF.